Each of the 22 T cell receptor beta chains below was sequenced from the same sample in a study of T cell repertoires in cytomegalovirus infection. MiXCR, run by TCRdb on the reads, gives a single entry per CDR3 protein. The sample holds 750,000 to 900,000 distinct CDR3 sequences, almost 30% seen once. No antigen has been identified for these receptors. Here the sequenced sample was cultured CD8+ T cells from PBMCs, taken from culture after CMV antigen stimulation. Receptors were obtained from a human donor in good health (CMV status not recorded). Some clones in this sample may be carry-over from other donors' samples.

This rearrangement joins TRBV6-6 to TRBJ2-3; D may be TRBD1 (6 bases). CDR3 size: 17 residues. Trimming stripped 0 bases from V and 10 bases from J, with 23 bases between. Per the germline V gene, CDR1 is MNHNY and CDR2 is SVGAGI (reference sequence). The CDR3 bases are TGTGCCAGCAGTTACTCCCCCGATACAGGGATGTCGTGGGCGCAGTATTTT. It codes for CASSYSPDTGMSWAQYF.

There are a few counts of this clonotype. The CDR3: CASSLALRMLQDREPDTQYF. The CDR3 DNA is TGTGCCAGCAGCTTAGCGCTGCGAATGTTGCAGGACAGGGAACCAGATACGCAGTATTTT. The rearrangement uses TRBV7-4 and TRBJ2-3, with 8 bases lining up with TRBD1. This CDR3 has 20 residues. Germline V gene lookup returns CDR1 SGHVT and CDR2 SQSDAQ. V lost 0 bases and J lost 4; bases outside the gene matches: 18.

This clonotype has just a few counts. V is TRBV6-1 and J is TRBJ2-2, with D possibly TRBD1 on 6 matching bases. The CDR3 loop spans 17 amino acids. The V gene lost 6 bases and the J gene lost 5 bases, with 22 bases spanning the gap. Germline V CDR1 and CDR2: MNHNS, SASEGT. CDR3 in DNA: TGTGCCAGCAGCCGAAGTGGGACATACGGACAAACCGGGGAGCTGTTTTTT. Its protein is CASSRSGTYGQTGELFF.

This clonotype was observed a handful of times. The chain recombines TRBV28 with TRBJ2-7; D gene unclear. Germline CDR1 and CDR2: MDHEN and SYDVKM. V was pared by 5 bases and J by 0 bases, with 8 bases between. This CDR3 has 13 residues. Here the CDR3 reads CASSMLSSYEQYV. Written as DNA, the CDR3 is TGTGCCAGCAGTATGTTGAGCTCCTACGAGCAGTACGTC.

V is TRBV7-9 and J is TRBJ1-2; TRBD1 is a possible D gene (5 bases). CDR3 size: 15 residues. V shed 4 bases and J shed 4 bases, with 16 bases lying between them. Looked up from germline, CDR1 is SEHNR and CDR2 is FQNEAQ (reference sequence). CDR3 DNA sequence: TGTGCCAGCAGCTCGGGACTTTCACGGATCTATGGCTACACCTTC. Translating gives CASSSGLSRIYGYTF.

This clonotype has only a few counts. This sequence joins TRBV27 and TRBJ1-5, with 7 bases lining up with TRBD1. The junction had 6 bases not matched to a gene; V was cut back by 6 bases and J by 4 bases. CDR3 length: 14 amino acids. Per germline, CDR1 MNHEY and CDR2 SMNVEV (reference sequence). CDR3 protein: CASSVGTENQPQHF. CDR3 bases: TGTGCCAGCAGCGTCGGGACAGAGAATCAGCCCCAGCATTTT.

This clonotype was seen repeatedly, ten times or more. This chain connects TRBV9 to TRBJ2-1; D remains unclear. V dropped 2 bases and J dropped 0 bases, with 0 bases sitting between them. CDR1 is SGDLS, CDR2 YYNGEE, per germline. This CDR3 contains 12 residues. The CDR3 nucleotides are TGTGCCAGCAGCGTCTCCTACAATGAGCAGTTCTTC. It encodes CASSVSYNEQFF.

This clonotype was picked up a small number of times. The rearrangement joins TRBV7-9 to TRBJ1-2; 9 bases agree with TRBD1. Germline trimming cut 4 bases from V and 8 bases from J; bases unmatched to any gene: 5. The germline gives CDR1 SEHNR, CDR2 FQNEAQ (reference sequence). The CDR3 runs to 13 residues. CDR3: CASSSRQGGGYTF. The CDR3 region has the DNA TGTGCCAGCAGCTCCCGACAGGGGGGAGGCTACACCTTC. Using reference TRBV7-9 and TRBJ1-2 for the parts outside the CDR3, the full variable domain is DTGVSQNPRHKITKRGQNVTFRCDPISEHNRLYWYRQTLGQGPEFLTYFQNEAQLEKSRLLSDRFSAERPKGSFSTLEIQRTEQGDSAMYLCASSSRQGGGYTFGSGTRLTVV.

The table lists this clonotype with many counts. The chain joins TRBV7-9 to TRBJ2-7; possibly TRBD1 for D (7 bases). Germline lookup yields CDR1 SEHNR and CDR2 FQNEAQ (reference sequence). This CDR3 region has 16 residues. Deletions cut 8 bases from V and 3 bases from J, with 23 bases between. The CDR3 DNA reads TGTGCCAGCGGGGGCTCCACAGGGGAGGCTTTCTACGAGCAGTACTTC. Its protein is CASGGSTGEAFYEQYF.

V is TRBV13 and J is TRBJ1-1; D possibly corresponds to TRBD1 (6 bases). Germline loops: CDR1 PRHDT, CDR2 FYEKMQ (reference sequence). The ends were cut back, 6 bases at V and 3 bases at J, with 20 bases in the middle. This CDR3 contains 16 residues. The CDR3 region is CASSLFSGTPDTEAFF. The CDR3 coding sequence is TGTGCCAGCAGTCTTTTCTCCGGGACACCTGACACTGAAGCTTTCTTT. Full variable domain (rest looked up from reference TRBV13 and TRBJ1-1): AAGVIQSPRHLIKEKRETATLKCYPIPRHDTVYWYQQGPGQDPQFLISFYEKMQSDKGSIPDRFSAQQFSDYHSELNMSSLELGDSALYFCASSLFSGTPDTEAFFGQGTRLTVV.

The CDR3 loop is CAISDGTSETDTQYF. The CDR3 DNA follows: TGTGCCATCAGTGATGGGACTAGCGAAACAGATACGCAGTATTTT. The chain combines TRBV10-3 with TRBJ2-3; 10 bases align to TRBD2. The CDR3 consists of 15 residues. Trimming removed 3 bases from V and 3 bases from J; junction bases left unmatched: 3. Germline V gives CDR1 ENHRY, CDR2 SYGVKD.

The chain is built from TRBV6-2 or TRBV6-3 and TRBJ2-7; a weak D match, TRBD1 (6 bases). V was pared by 2 bases and J by 7 bases, with 15 bases between. Germline CDR1 MNHEY, CDR2 SVGEGT. The CDR3 runs to 14 residues. Here the CDR3 DNA reads TGTGCCAGCAGTTACCCCCAGGGGATCCGGGAGCAGTACGTC. Its translation is CASSYPQGIREQYV.

The chain joins TRBV12-3 or TRBV12-4 to TRBJ1-5; weak D call: TRBD1 (6 bases). V was pared by 6 bases and J by 2 bases, with 14 bases between. The CDR3 extends over 15 amino acids. This CDR3 reads CASSSSRGGNQPQHF. Here the CDR3 DNA reads TGTGCCAGCAGCTCAAGCAGGGGTGGCAATCAGCCCCAGCATTTT.

Here the CDR3 DNA reads TGTGCCAGCAGTTGGCGCGGGACCTACCTATACAATGAGCAGTTCTTC. It yields the protein CASSWRGTYLYNEQFF. The rearrangement uses TRBV6-2 or TRBV6-3 and TRBJ2-1, with a tentative D call TRBD2 (6 bases). CDR3 length equals 16 residues. CDR1 is MNHEY and CDR2 is SVGEGT in the germline V gene. V was shortened by 4 bases and J by 4 bases, with 17 bases between the two germline ends.

The chain carries TRBV28 and TRBJ2-6; D unclear. This CDR3 spans 14 amino acids. Trimming removed 6 bases from V and 1 base from J, with 7 bases in between. CDR1 and CDR2 from the germline V gene are MDHEN and SYDVKM. The CDR3 coding sequence is TGTGCCAGCAGGGCGGTTTCTGGGGCCAACGTCCTGACTTTC. It encodes CASRAVSGANVLTF. Full variable domain (missing parts from reference TRBV28 and TRBJ2-6): DVKVTQSSRYLVKRTGEKVFLECVQDMDHENMFWYRQDPGLGLRLIYFSYDVKMKEKGDIPEGYSVSREKKERFSLILESASTNQTSMYLCASRAVSGANVLTFGAGSRLTVL.

This clonotype was recorded a few times. The chain couples TRBV28 to TRBJ2-2; 7 bases match TRBD1. This CDR3 region has 15 residues. CDR1 is MDHEN, CDR2 SYDVKM, per germline. J lost 4 bases, V lost 2 bases, and 4 bases had no gene match. CDR3 in amino acids: CASSLARGLTGELFF. Here the CDR3 DNA reads TGTGCCAGCAGTTTAGCTAGGGGGCTCACCGGGGAGCTGTTTTTT.

The gene calls are TRBV6-1 and TRBJ2-6, with 9 bases aligning to TRBD1. J was trimmed by 0 bases and V by 7 bases; bases with no gene match: 4. The CDR3 covers 16 residues. In germline, CDR1 is MNHNS, CDR2 SASEGT. The CDR3 DNA reads as TGTGCCAGCAAAGGACAGGGGCTCTCTGGGGCCAACGTCCTGACTTTC. It encodes CASKGQGLSGANVLTF.

The rearrangement links TRBV7-9 to TRBJ1-1; 7 bases fit TRBD1. CDR3 length: 16 residues. V shed 6 bases and J 2 bases; nucleotides not matched to a gene: 12. CDR1 and CDR2 from the germline V gene are SEHNR and FQNEAQ (reference sequence). The CDR3 bases are TGTGCCAGCAGACATAAGTCCGGGACAGCTAACACTGAAGCTTTCTTT. It is translated as CASRHKSGTANTEAFF.

J is TRBJ2-5 and V is TRBV20-1; no clear D. V was clipped by 2 bases and J by 2 bases, with 12 bases between them. This CDR3 is built from 14 residues. The germline V gene has CDR1 DFQATT and CDR2 SNEGSKA (reference sequence). The CDR3 loop reads CSARKYGLQETQYF. CDR3 DNA: TGCAGTGCTAGAAAATATGGTCTACAAGAGACCCAGTACTTC.

The V gene is TRBV6-1, the J gene TRBJ1-1; 8 positions match TRBD1. Looked up from germline, CDR1 is MNHNS and CDR2 is SASEGT. The CDR3 length is 16 residues. The junction had 11 bases not matched to a gene; V was cut back by 8 bases and J by 0 bases. CDR3 bases: TGTGCCAGCGATAGGTCCAGGGGGCTCATGAACACTGAAGCTTTCTTT. This sequence encodes CASDRSRGLMNTEAFF.

The chain recombines TRBV2 with TRBJ2-7; 8 positions agree with TRBD2. Germline V gene sequence: CDR1 SNHLY, CDR2 FYNNEI. CDR3 length: 15 residues. J gave up 2 bases and V 9 bases, and 12 bases lay outside the gene matches. CDR3 loop: CASQAGGGRAYEQYF. The DNA of the CDR3 is TGTGCCAGTCAGGCAGGCGGGGGGCGAGCCTACGAGCAGTACTTC.

This clonotype showed up just a few times. This chain joins TRBV9 and TRBJ2-5; TRBD2 aligns across 8 bases. Losses at the gene ends were 2 bases for V and 2 bases for J; bases not matched to a gene: 23. The germline CDR1 and CDR2 sequences are SGDLS and YYNGEE. The CDR3 is made up of 21 amino acids. The CDR3 DNA follows: TGTGCCAGCAGCGTCCGGGGGGGCCAGAGTCATGCTTATCCATTTCAAGAGACCCAGTACTTC. Translating it yields CASSVRGGQSHAYPFQETQYF.